The 32 T cell receptor beta chains below were found in one sample sequenced in a study of blood T cell repertoires in COVID-19. Method: immunoSEQ multiplex PCR; TCRdb's copy keeps in-frame clones and lacks some. This table holds some 670,000 clones, about 87% found once. Sample: peripheral blood. These TCRs come from a woman aged 18-29 years with acute or convalescent COVID-19.

CDR3 DNA sequence: TGTGCCAGCAGCCTGGATAGACTAGCGGGGGTCCTCACAGATACGCAGTATTTT. This gives the protein CASSLDRLAGVLTDTQYF. The gene calls are TRBV6-2 or TRBV6-3 and TRBJ2-3; 12 bases match TRBD2. The CDR3 runs 18 residues. J lost 2 bases, V lost 6 bases, and 12 bases had no gene match. Germline CDR1 is MNHEY and CDR2 is SVGEGT.

This clone was seen only once. The rearrangement links TRBV6-4 to TRBJ1-4; 8 nucleotides agree with TRBD1. Trimming took 0 bases from V and 6 from J; bases not matched to a gene: 0. The CDR3 consists of 14 residues. Germline CDR1 and CDR2: MRHNA and SNTAGT. DNA for the CDR3: TGTGCCAGCAGTGACTCGACAGGGGATGAAAAACTGTTTTTT. Its protein is CASSDSTGDEKLFF.

This clone was counted once. The V gene is TRBV5-1, the J gene TRBJ1-2; possibly TRBD1 for D (6 bases). In germline, CDR1 is SGHRS, CDR2 YFSETQ. CDR3 size: 16 residues. Trimming stripped 4 bases from V and 4 bases from J, with 20 bases between. The CDR3 sequence: CASSLLTGFQSYGYTF. CDR3 DNA: TGCGCCAGCAGCCTCCTAACAGGGTTCCAGAGCTATGGCTACACCTTC.

The CDR3 region has the DNA TGTGCCAGCAGTCCTTCAGGGGGCAGGGGTTTTAACTATGGCTACACCTTC. As protein: CASSPSGGRGFNYGYTF. V usage is TRBV6-6 and J usage is TRBJ1-2, with TRBD1 matching 8 bases. Germline trimming cut 5 bases from V and 1 base from J; bases unmatched to any gene: 12. The CDR3 contains 17 residues. Looked up from germline, CDR1 is MNHNY and CDR2 is SVGAGI (reference sequence).

This sequence joins TRBV6-5 and TRBJ1-2, with D tentatively TRBD1 (6 bases). The CDR3 is 12 amino acids. V was cut by 6 bases and J by 7 bases, with 12 bases left in between. CDR1 and CDR2 from the germline V gene are MNHEY and SVGAGI. This CDR3 is CASRDTGLGYTF. The CDR3 bases are TGTGCCAGCAGAGATACAGGGCTTGGCTACACCTTC.

The V call is TRBV7-2, the J call TRBJ1-1, with D tentatively TRBD1 (6 bases). Germline values: CDR1 SGHTA, CDR2 FQGNSA. V was shortened by 1 base and J by 1 base, with 16 bases between the two germline ends. The CDR3 consists of 17 residues. This chain's CDR3 is CASSLEGGVRGNTEAFF. CDR3 nucleotide sequence: TGTGCCAGCAGCTTAGAGGGAGGGGTCAGGGGGAACACTGAAGCTTTCTTT.

J is TRBJ2-1 and V is TRBV27; TRBD2 aligns across 10 bases. V lost 4 bases to trimming and J lost 6 bases; unmatched junction nucleotides: 3. The CDR3 is 14 residues long. The germline V gene has CDR1 MNHEY and CDR2 SMNVEV (reference sequence). The CDR3 sequence is CASSSSGGFNEQFF. The DNA for the CDR3 is TGTGCCAGCAGTTCTAGCGGGGGTTTCAATGAGCAGTTCTTC.

This rearrangement joins TRBV3-1 (or the pseudogene TRBV3-2) to TRBJ1-4; weak D call: TRBD1 (5 bases). Germline V gene sequence: CDR1 LGHDT, CDR2 YNNKEL (reference sequence). V was trimmed by 1 base and J by 4 bases, leaving 13 bases between them. The CDR3 contains 16 residues. The CDR3 spells CASSQGRGTYNEKLFF. The CDR3 DNA reads TGTGCCAGCAGCCAAGGAAGGGGAACCTATAATGAAAAACTGTTTTTT.

The chain couples TRBV4-3 to TRBJ1-1; D uncertain. This CDR3 contains 15 residues. The germline V and J ends were trimmed by 0 bases and 1 base, with 9 bases remaining between them. Per germline, CDR1 LGHNA and CDR2 YSLEER. The CDR3: CASSQDHGWNTEAFF. For the CDR3, the DNA is TGCGCCAGCAGCCAAGATCACGGGTGGAACACTGAAGCTTTCTTT.

The chain is built from TRBV15 and TRBJ1-5, with 7 bases matching TRBD1. V shed 11 bases, J shed 3 bases, and the junction held 10 bases outside the gene matches. This CDR3 has 14 amino acids. Germline lookup yields CDR1 LNHNV and CDR2 YYDKDF (reference sequence). The CDR3 bases are TGTGCCTCCTCTTGGGACAGAGACAATCAGCCCCAGCATTTT. As protein: CASSWDRDNQPQHF.

This clone is a singleton in its sample. The CDR3, as DNA: TGCAGCGTTGAAGATTTTCAGGGGGACGGCTACACCTTC. Encoded protein: CSVEDFQGDGYTF. V is TRBV29-1 and J is TRBJ1-2; 7 nucleotides line up with TRBD1. Germline V gene lookup returns CDR1 SQVTM and CDR2 ANQGSEA. This CDR3 is built from 13 residues. V was clipped by 0 bases and J by 8 bases; unmatched bases: 6.

The rearrangement joins TRBV9 to TRBJ1-1; D is undetermined. Germline lookup yields CDR1 SGDLS and CDR2 YYNGEE. Trimming took 0 bases from V and 4 from J, leaving 10 bases between them. The CDR3 covers 14 residues. The CDR3 DNA reads as TGTGCCAGCAGCGTAGCTCCGGGATTCACTGAAGCTTTCTTT. Its protein is CASSVAPGFTEAFF. The full variable domain, with the rest looked up from reference TRBV9 and TRBJ1-1, is DSGVTQTPKHLITATGQRVTLRCSPRSGDLSVYWYQQSLDQGLQFLIQYYNGEERAKGNILERFSAQQFPDLHSELNLSSLELGDSALYFCASSVAPGFTEAFFGQGTRLTVV.

The chain links TRBV19 to TRBJ1-2; D is uncertain. Germline CDR1 reads LNHDA; CDR2 reads SQIVND (reference sequence). The CDR3 length is 12 residues. V lost 8 bases to trimming and J lost 4 bases, with 11 bases between them. CDR3 in amino acids: CASEPSSYGYTF. The CDR3 nucleotides are TGTGCCAGTGAGCCCTCAAGCTATGGCTACACCTTC.

About this clone itself: The same CDR3 is also encoded by other DNA sequences in this sample. This sequence joins TRBV11-2 and TRBJ1-1; the D gene is possibly TRBD1 (5 bases). Trimming stripped 2 bases from V and 4 bases from J, with 8 bases between. Germline V gene lookup returns CDR1 SGHAT and CDR2 FQNNGV. This CDR3 has 13 residues. Here the CDR3 reads CASSLRGGTEAFF. The CDR3 DNA is TGTGCCAGCAGCTTAAGGGGTGGCACTGAAGCTTTCTTT.

The genes are TRBV30 and TRBJ1-2; D is ambiguous. The length of the CDR3 is 14 residues. Germline loops: CDR1 GTSNPN, CDR2 SVGIG (reference sequence). V lost 0 bases, J lost 7 bases, and 15 bases lay in between. The CDR3 bases are TGTGCCTGGAGTGTACGGGAGGAACTGAGTGGCTACACCTTC. Protein product: CAWSVREELSGYTF.

This clone occurred once. The DNA for the CDR3 is TGTGCCACCAGTGACCCCAACCGGGACAGGGCGGCAGATACGCAGTATTTT. Protein product: CATSDPNRDRAADTQYF. The chain joins TRBV24-1 to TRBJ2-3, with 9 positions matching TRBD1. Per germline, CDR1 KGHDR and CDR2 SFDVKD. This CDR3 has 17 residues. With V trimmed by 4 bases and J by 4 bases, 11 bases remained unmatched.

This chain uses TRBV7-9 with TRBJ1-1; unclear D gene. Trimming took off 0 bases at V and 0 bases at J, with 5 bases between the two ends. This CDR3 has 14 residues. Germline assignment: CDR1 SEHNR and CDR2 FQNEAQ (reference sequence). CDR3 sequence: CASSLAMLNTEAFF. In DNA, the CDR3 is TGTGCCAGCAGCTTAGCCATGTTGAACACTGAAGCTTTCTTT.

A remark on this clone: The junction departs from germline at one end; a sequencing error may be responsible. The chain is built from TRBV4-3 and TRBJ1-1; 7 bases match TRBD1. This CDR3 comprises 14 residues. CDR1 LGHNA and CDR2 YSLEER come from the germline V gene. The CDR3 DNA is TGCGCCAGTAGCCTCACCGGGACAGCGACTGAAGCTTTCTTT. It encodes CASSLTGTATEAFF.

The V and J genes are TRBV27 and TRBJ1-5; the D is unclear. Trimming left V 5 bases short and J 6 bases short, with 14 bases between. This CDR3 is built from 14 residues. Looked up from germline, CDR1 is MNHEY and CDR2 is SMNVEV (reference sequence). CDR3 DNA: TGTGCCAGCAGTAACATGATGAGAGGTCAGCCCCAGCATTTT. Protein product: CASSNMMRGQPQHF.

The chain employs TRBV2 and TRBJ1-5; D might be TRBD1 (6 bases). Germline CDR1 reads SNHLY; CDR2 reads FYNNEI. The CDR3 loop spans 13 amino acids. V was clipped by 9 bases and J by 4 bases, with 13 bases between them. CDR3 sequence (DNA): TGTGCCAGTCGACAGGTACGGAATCAGCCCCAGCATTTT. Protein: CASRQVRNQPQHF.

J is TRBJ1-3 and V is TRBV28; D possibly corresponds to TRBD1 (5 bases). From germline, CDR1 is MDHEN and CDR2 SYDVKM. CDR3 size: 15 residues. The V end lost 3 bases, the J end lost 3 bases, and 12 bases lay between the germline ends. The DNA of the CDR3 is TGTGCCAGCAGTTTTCATAGGGGCGATGGAAACACCATATATTTT. Residues: CASSFHRGDGNTIYF.

CDR3 protein: CASSGTSMGSYGYTF. CDR3 nucleotides: TGTGCCAGCAGTGGGACTAGCATGGGGTCCTATGGCTACACCTTC. The chain carries TRBV25-1 and TRBJ1-2; D gene unclear. Germline loops: CDR1 MGHDK, CDR2 SYGVNS. The CDR3 is made up of 15 amino acids. V was trimmed by 4 bases and J by 4 bases, leaving 16 bases between them.

Comments on this clone: Other nucleotide sequences from this sample produce the same CDR3. This chain connects TRBV9 to TRBJ1-1, with a weak D call TRBD1 (5 bases). Between the trimmed V and J ends, which lost 0 bases and 1 base, there was a span of 7 bases. CDR1 and CDR2 from the germline V gene are SGDLS and YYNGEE. CDR3 length equals 14 residues. For the CDR3, the DNA is TGTGCCAGCAGCGTAGTGGGGGGGAACACTGAAGCTTTCTTT. Its protein product is CASSVVGGNTEAFF.

J is TRBJ2-2 and V is TRBV4-2, with D possibly being TRBD1 (5 bases). Germline V gives CDR1 LGHNA, CDR2 YNFKEQ. The V gene lost 0 bases and the J gene lost 4 bases, with 12 bases spanning the gap. This CDR3 has 16 amino acids. Here the CDR3 reads CASSQEQWGSTGELFF. The CDR3 DNA sequence: TGTGCCAGCAGCCAAGAACAGTGGGGCTCCACCGGGGAGCTGTTTTTT.

This clone was counted a single time. The chain has TRBV5-6 and TRBJ2-5, with 7 bases that match TRBD1. The V segment lost 1 base and the J segment 3 bases; nucleotides outside the gene matches: 9. Germline V gene data show CDR1 as SGHDT and CDR2 as YYEEEE. There are 16 residues in the CDR3. The CDR3 loop is CASSLRSARGKETQYF. CDR3 coding DNA: TGTGCCAGCAGCTTGCGTTCGGCCAGGGGGAAAGAGACCCAGTACTTC. The full variable domain, with the rest looked up from reference TRBV5-6 and TRBJ2-5, is DAGVTQSPTHLIKTRGQQVTLRCSPKSGHDTVSWYQQALGQGPQFIFQYYEEEERQRGNFPDRFSGHQFPNYSSELNVNALLLGDSALYLCASSLRSARGKETQYFGPGTRLLVL.

The gene calls are TRBV7-2 and TRBJ2-7, with 7 bases lining up with TRBD2. Losses at the gene ends were 0 bases for V and 1 base for J; bases not matched to a gene: 3. CDR1 SGHTA and CDR2 FQGNSA come from the germline V gene. This CDR3 contains 15 residues. CDR3: CASSLAPSGSYEQYF. The CDR3 DNA follows: TGTGCCAGCAGCTTAGCCCCTAGCGGTTCCTACGAGCAGTACTTC.

The chain carries TRBV27 and TRBJ1-2, with 9 bases aligning to TRBD1. Germline CDR1 and CDR2: MNHEY and SMNVEV (reference sequence). This CDR3 has 18 residues. J gave up 2 bases and V 8 bases, and 18 bases lay outside the gene matches. The CDR3 nucleotides read TGTGCCAGCTTCCCCCGGGGTGGCTCAGGGACAGGGAACTATGGCTACACCTTC. Its translation is CASFPRGGSGTGNYGYTF.

J is TRBJ2-2 and V is TRBV10-3; TRBD2 might be the D (6 bases). The V gene's germline CDR1 is ENHRY and CDR2 SYGVKD. The CDR3 is made up of 18 amino acids. V was cut by 6 bases and J by 0 bases, with 20 bases left in between. The CDR3 DNA reads as TGTGCCATCAGACGGGCGCAGACGGGGGATGCGAACACCGGGGAGCTGTTTTTT. This encodes CAIRRAQTGDANTGELFF.

The V and J genes are TRBV6-5 and TRBJ1-5; D perhaps matches TRBD1 (5 bases). The CDR3 covers 15 residues. From germline, CDR1 is MNHEY and CDR2 SVGAGI. V was pared by 7 bases and J by 1 base, with 14 bases between. The CDR3 DNA reads TGTGCCAGCATAAGGGGCGCCGACAGCAATCAGCCCCAGCATTTT. Translated: CASIRGADSNQPQHF.

This chain uses TRBV10-3 with TRBJ1-6; maybe TRBD1 (5 bases). Trimming pared 11 bases from V and 6 bases from J, leaving 11 bases between. Germline values: CDR1 ENHRY, CDR2 SYGVKD. This CDR3 contains 12 residues. The CDR3 sequence is CASRDPNSPLHF. The CDR3 DNA reads as TGTGCCTCCAGGGATCCTAATTCACCCCTCCACTTT.

The chain combines TRBV27 with TRBJ2-1; 7 nucleotides align to TRBD2. The V segment lost 8 bases and the J segment 0 bases; nucleotides outside the gene matches: 7. CDR1 and CDR2 from the germline V gene are MNHEY and SMNVEV (reference sequence). The CDR3 contains 15 residues. The CDR3 region has the DNA TGTGCCAGCGTCAACGGGGGGAGCTCCTACAATGAGCAGTTCTTC. Its translation: CASVNGGSSYNEQFF.

The gene calls are TRBV28 and TRBJ1-5; D possibly corresponds to TRBD1 (5 bases). The CDR3 spans 16 residues. Germline V gene lookup returns CDR1 MDHEN and CDR2 SYDVKM. V lost 7 bases and J lost 6, with 22 bases in between. CDR3 nucleotide sequence: TGTGCCAGCAACAAAGGGGTCAGGAAGGGCAGTCAGCCCCAGCATTTT. Residues: CASNKGVRKGSQPQHF.